The clone carrying this TCR beta chain has ten or more counts. Its cognate antigen is unknown. Genomic DNA provided the template from which TCR beta VDJ and CDR3 profiles were obtained. MiXCR, run by TCRdb on the reads, gives a single entry per CDR3 protein. The data contain 150,000 to 200,000 distinct CDR3 sequences, 64% of them singletons. These data come from a study of CD8+CD57+ T cells in acquired aplastic anemia. Whole-study findings and limits: Statistical testing detected no significant gap in CD8+ Simpson's diversity between patients and controls.

The sequence was collected from a human donor with severe aplastic anemia or a healthy control (not recorded which). Sequencing used sorted CD4+, CD8+, or CD8+CD57+ T cells (not recorded which) from PBMCs.

CDR3 sequence reads: CAILRGNTGELFF. CDR3 nucleotides: TGTGCCATCTTGCGAGGGAACACCGGGGAGCTGTTTTTT. The chain uses TRBV10-3 and TRBJ2-2; no reliable D call. V dropped 8 bases and J dropped 1 base, with 8 bases sitting between them. The CDR3 runs 13 residues. Germline assignment: CDR1 ENHRY and CDR2 SYGVKD.